This entry lists 25 T cell receptor beta chains sequenced from one sample in a study of blood T cells in healthy people across ages. A sample-barcoded 5' primer and a J-beta primer mix were used in a second PCR of roughly 6 to 12 cycles. MiXCR was run by TCRdb on the 5' RACE reads, yielding one entry per CDR3 protein. The profile shows 790,000 or so distinct CDR3 sequences, more than 55% of them singletons. The sample taken for sequencing was blood. The receptors here all came from a man aged 35 to 55 in good health.

Only one count was recorded for this clonotype. The CDR3 nucleotides read TGTGCCAGCAGCGTCCTGGTGGGGCGCGGAGTTACCAATCAGCCCCAGCATTTT. Translating it yields CASSVLVGRGVTNQPQHF. The chain employs TRBV6-1 and TRBJ1-5, with D maybe TRBD1 (5 bases). The V and J ends lost 6 bases and 3 bases respectively, with 24 bases between them. CDR1 and CDR2 (germline): MNHNS, SASEGT. The CDR3 covers 18 residues.

The V and J genes are TRBV10-3 and TRBJ2-3, with TRBD2 identical over 8 bases. J was trimmed by 3 bases and V by 8 bases; bases with no gene match: 4. The V gene's germline CDR1 is ENHRY and CDR2 SYGVKD. The CDR3 is 13 residues long. CDR3 in amino acids: CAIVSGSTDTQYF. In DNA, the CDR3 is TGTGCCATCGTGAGCGGGAGTACAGATACGCAGTATTTT.

This clonotype was seen a few times. The chain couples TRBV2 to TRBJ2-5; TRBD2 matches at 7 bases. CDR3 length: 16 residues. CDR1 SNHLY and CDR2 FYNNEI come from the germline V gene. V shed 2 bases, J shed 4 bases, and the junction held 10 bases outside the gene matches. CDR3 DNA: TGTGCCAGCAGTGAAACGGGGGGAAGGGGTGGAGAGACCCAGTACTTC. This translates into CASSETGGRGGETQYF. The whole variable domain, remainder taken from reference TRBV2 and TRBJ2-5, is EPEVTQTPSHQVTQMGQEVILRCVPISNHLYFYWYRQILGQKVEFLVSFYNNEISEKSEIFDDQFSVERPDGSNFTLKIRSTKLEDSAMYFCASSETGGRGGETQYFGPGTRLLVL.

This chain connects TRBV7-9 to TRBJ2-7; 7 bases agree with TRBD1. V was clipped by 5 bases and J by 9 bases; unmatched bases: 4. In germline, CDR1 is SEHNR, CDR2 FQNEAQ (reference sequence). CDR3 length: 11 amino acids. This CDR3 reads CASSPDRVQYF. In nucleotides, the CDR3 is TGTGCCAGCAGCCCCGACAGGGTGCAGTACTTC.

The CDR3 loop reads CASSDRGLAGEYEQYF. The DNA of the CDR3 is TGTGCCAGCAGTGACCGGGGACTAGCGGGGGAATACGAGCAGTACTTC. V and J are TRBV28 and TRBJ2-5; TRBD2 aligns across 14 bases. The DNA end is a closer match to TRBJ2-7, so the J assignment may be wrong. Germline V CDR1 and CDR2: MDHEN, SYDVKM. This CDR3 comprises 16 residues.

The chain couples TRBV28 to TRBJ2-7; 7 nucleotides match TRBD1. CDR1 and CDR2 from the germline V gene are MDHEN and SYDVKM. J lost 3 bases, V lost 5 bases, and 7 bases had no gene match. This CDR3 has 14 residues. CDR3 protein: CASSKSQGSYEQYF. CDR3 in DNA: TGTGCCAGCAGTAAGTCACAGGGGAGCTACGAGCAGTACTTC. Based on the CDR3 plus reference TRBV28 and TRBJ2-7, the full variable domain is DVKVTQSSRYLVKRTGEKVFLECVQDMDHENMFWYRQDPGLGLRLIYFSYDVKMKEKGDIPEGYSVSREKKERFSLILESASTNQTSMYLCASSKSQGSYEQYFGPGTRLTVT.

This clonotype was observed a few times. The chain joins TRBV29-1 to TRBJ1-1; D gene uncertain. V was trimmed by 4 bases and J by 7 bases, leaving 16 bases between them. CDR1 SQVTM and CDR2 ANQGSEA come from the germline V gene. This CDR3 spans 13 amino acids. The CDR3 bases are TGCAGCGTTGCCTTTCAGGTTGGGAATGAAGCTTTCTTT. Translation gives CSVAFQVGNEAFF.

The V and J genes are TRBV9 and TRBJ2-7; TRBD2 aligns across 7 bases. Trimming at V came to 3 bases and at J to 5 bases, leaving 8 bases not matched to a gene. Germline loops: CDR1 SGDLS, CDR2 YYNGEE. The CDR3 is made up of 14 amino acids. CDR3 bases: TGTGCCAGCAGCGACGGACTAGTCGATAACGAGCAGTACTTC. Translating it yields CASSDGLVDNEQYF.

The chain couples TRBV24-1 to TRBJ2-5, with 7 bases identical to TRBD1. The germline CDR1 and CDR2 sequences are KGHDR and SFDVKD. There are 15 residues in the CDR3. The trim removed 3 bases at V and 5 bases at J, leaving 8 bases unmatched. CDR3 in DNA: TGTGCCACCAGTGATACAGGGGCCCTCGGGGAGACCCAGTACTTC. Its translation is CATSDTGALGETQYF.

The gene calls are TRBV4-1 and TRBJ2-5, with D maybe TRBD1 (6 bases). Trimming took 3 bases from V and 3 from J, leaving 11 bases between them. This CDR3 has 14 residues. Germline V lookup: CDR1 MGHRA, CDR2 YSYEKL. CDR3 protein: CASSQADSEETQYF. CDR3 DNA: TGCGCCAGCAGCCAGGCGGACAGCGAAGAGACCCAGTACTTC.

The chain joins TRBV10-3 to TRBJ1-5; tentatively, D is TRBD1 (5 bases). CDR3 length equals 12 residues. In germline, CDR1 is ENHRY, CDR2 SYGVKD. Trimming left V 2 bases short and J 7 bases short, with 6 bases between. The CDR3 region has the DNA TGTGCCATCAGTGAGCCAGGGCAGCCCCAGCATTTT. Protein product: CAISEPGQPQHF.

The gene calls are TRBV7-2 and TRBJ2-7; D may be TRBD2 (6 bases). This CDR3 region has 16 residues. Germline V CDR1 and CDR2: SGHTA, FQGNSA. The V end was cut by 5 bases, the J end by 4 bases, with 21 bases between. The CDR3 bases are TGTGCCAGCAGCCCCCGTACAGCCGGGAGCAAGTACGAGCAGTACTTC. Its translation: CASSPRTAGSKYEQYF.

The rearrangement links TRBV7-2 to TRBJ1-2; D perhaps matches TRBD1 (5 bases). The CDR3 runs to 12 residues. Trimming took 5 bases from V and 13 from J, leaving 17 bases between them. Germline V gene data show CDR1 as SGHTA and CDR2 as FQGNSA. In nucleotides, the CDR3 is TGTGCCAGCAGCCTCTCCTCCCCTGGGACCACCTTC. Protein product: CASSLSSPGTTF.

In this sample, this clonotype turned up a few times. The rearrangement links TRBV14 to TRBJ1-6, with D perhaps matching TRBD1 (6 bases). CDR1 and CDR2 from the germline V gene are SGHDN and FVKESK. V gave up 4 bases and J gave up 5 bases, with 9 bases separating them. The CDR3 has 14 amino acids. The CDR3 protein is CASSLGGNNSPLHF. CDR3 sequence (DNA): TGTGCCAGCAGCCTCGGGGGCAATAATTCACCCCTCCACTTT. The complete variable domain, with remaining parts taken from reference TRBV14 and TRBJ1-6, reads EAGVTQFPSHSVIEKGQTVTLRCDPISGHDNLYWYRRVMGKEIKFLLHFVKESKQDESGMPNNRFLAERTGGTYSTLKVQPAELEDSGVYFCASSLGGNNSPLHFGNGTRLTVT.

CDR3 loop: CASSHGTSGRTTYEQYF. The CDR3, as DNA: TGTGCCAGCAGTCACGGGACTAGCGGGAGGACGACCTACGAGCAGTACTTC. This chain uses TRBV28 with TRBJ2-7, with 15 bases aligning to TRBD2. The CDR3 totals 17 residues. Germline lookup yields CDR1 MDHEN and CDR2 SYDVKM. Losses at the gene ends were 5 bases for V and 2 bases for J; bases not matched to a gene: 7.

In its sample, this clonotype was seen once. The V call is TRBV7-6, the J call TRBJ2-1; 7 bases agree with TRBD2. Germline CDR1 and CDR2: SGHVS and FNYEAQ. V was pared by 7 bases and J by 3 bases, with 6 bases of the junction left unmatched. The CDR3 length is 14 residues. The CDR3 spells CASNPPGGYNEQFF. The CDR3 nucleotides are TGTGCCAGCAATCCCCCGGGGGGCTACAATGAGCAGTTCTTC.

This clonotype has only one observation. This chain links TRBV7-2 with TRBJ2-1; 8 bases map to TRBD1. V lost 3 bases to trimming and J lost 12 bases; unmatched junction nucleotides: 13. CDR3 size: 15 residues. CDR1 SGHTA and CDR2 FQGNSA come from the germline V gene. The CDR3 loop is CASSFRDRIREGQFF. CDR3 DNA: TGTGCCAGCAGCTTCCGGGACAGGATCCGTGAGGGGCAGTTCTTC.

This sequence joins TRBV20-1 and TRBJ2-5; 11 positions agree with TRBD1. In germline, CDR1 is DFQATT, CDR2 SNEGSKA (reference sequence). The CDR3 runs 14 residues. The CDR3 protein is CSAPGTGGQETQYF. The CDR3 region has the DNA TGCAGCGCTCCGGGGACAGGGGGCCAAGAGACCCAGTACTTC.

This rearrangement joins TRBV5-1 to TRBJ2-3; tentatively, D is TRBD2 (7 bases). The ends were cut back, 4 bases at V and 3 bases at J, with 21 bases in the middle. CDR3 length: 17 residues. From germline, CDR1 is SGHRS and CDR2 YFSETQ. In DNA form, the CDR3 reads TGCGCCAGCAGCCCCGAGGGGGGGCAAGGTATGACAGATACGCAGTATTTT. The encoded protein is CASSPEGGQGMTDTQYF.

The V gene is TRBV10-3, the J gene TRBJ2-7; 9 bases map to TRBD2. With V trimmed by 3 bases and J by 5 bases, 5 bases remained unmatched. The V gene's germline CDR1 is ENHRY and CDR2 SYGVKD. The CDR3 is 14 residues long. The CDR3 sequence: CAISEAIAGDEQYF. DNA for the CDR3: TGTGCCATCAGTGAAGCTATAGCGGGAGACGAGCAGTACTTC.

This clonotype has only one observation. At one end, the junction sequence differs from germline, possibly due to a read error. Here the CDR3 reads CASSLDGRGLNYEQYF. The CDR3 DNA sequence: TGTGCTAGCAGCTTAGACGGCCGGGGCCTTAACTACGAGCAGTACTTC. The V call is TRBV7-7, the J call TRBJ2-7; either TRBD1 or TRBD2 may fit D (5 bases each). This CDR3 is built from 16 residues. Germline V gives CDR1 SSHAT, CDR2 FNYEAQ (reference sequence). The full variable domain, its missing parts supplied by reference TRBV7-7 and TRBJ2-7, is GAGVSQSPRYKVTKRGQDVTLRCDPISSHATLYWYQQALGQGPEFLTYFNYEAQPDKSGLPSDRFSAERPEGSISTLTIQRTEQRDSAMYRCASSLDGRGLNYEQYFGPGTRLTVT.

This rearrangement joins TRBV6-2 or TRBV6-3 to TRBJ1-5; tentatively, D is TRBD1 (6 bases). Germline assignment: CDR1 MNHEY and CDR2 SVGEGT. The CDR3 spans 15 residues. The V gene lost 2 bases and the J gene lost 0 bases, with 8 bases spanning the gap. The CDR3 loop reads CASSYRGFSNQPQHF. The CDR3 nucleotides are TGTGCCAGCAGTTACAGGGGGTTTAGCAATCAGCCCCAGCATTTT.

The genes are TRBV28 and TRBJ1-2; D may be TRBD1 (5 bases). Germline V CDR1 and CDR2: MDHEN, SYDVKM. This CDR3 has 14 amino acids. V was pared by 10 bases and J by 2 bases, with 17 bases between. CDR3 loop: CAILSGGSNYGYTF. CDR3 DNA: TGTGCCATCCTGAGTGGGGGATCGAACTATGGCTACACCTTC.

The genes are TRBV20-1 and TRBJ2-1; D may be TRBD2 (5 bases). The length of the CDR3 is 16 residues. CDR1 DFQATT and CDR2 SNEGSKA come from the germline V gene (reference sequence). Trimming removed 0 bases from V and 0 bases from J, with 12 bases in between. The CDR3 is CSARDRRPASYNEQFF. Here the CDR3 DNA reads TGCAGTGCTAGAGATAGGAGGCCCGCCTCCTACAATGAGCAGTTCTTC.

The rearrangement links TRBV25-1 to TRBJ2-6; 7 bases agree with TRBD2. The CDR3 spans 16 residues. With 7 bases clipped from V and 0 bases from J, the junction kept 6 bases outside the gene matches. The germline CDR1 and CDR2 sequences are MGHDK and SYGVNS. CDR3 residues: CASTGGWSSGANVLTF. The CDR3, as DNA: TGTGCCAGCACGGGGGGTTGGAGCTCTGGGGCCAACGTCCTGACTTTC. Filled out from reference TRBV25-1 and TRBJ2-6, the complete variable domain reads EADIYQTPRYLVIGTGKKITLECSQTMGHDKMYWYQQDPGMELHLIHYSYGVNSTEKGDLSSESTVSRIRTEHFPLTLESARPSHTSQYLCASTGGWSSGANVLTFGAGSRLTVL.